This TCR beta chain was recovered during a study of radiotherapy plus CTLA-4 blockade in lung cancer. Germline CDR1 reads KGHSH; CDR2 reads LQKENI. CDR3 length: 13 amino acids. V dropped 2 bases and J dropped 6 bases, with 7 bases sitting between them. Assay: immunoSEQ multiplex PCR; the TCRdb copy retains only in-frame clones and omits some. The data show some 92,000 clones, approximately 78% seen once. The V call is TRBV18, the J call TRBJ2-2; possibly TRBD2 for D (5 bases). The specimen was peripheral blood, collected from a patient treated with radiotherapy plus ipilimumab. This receptor was obtained from a human donor with non-small cell lung cancer who had a partial response to radiotherapy plus ipilimumab. The CDR3: CASSPSGAGELFF. The CDR3 coding sequence is TGTGCCAGCTCACCAAGCGGCGCCGGGGAGCTGTTTTTT. The full variable domain, in which reference TRBV18 and TRBJ2-2 provide the parts outside the CDR3, is NAGVMQNPRHLVRRRGQEARLRCSPMKGHSHVYWYRQLPEEGLKFMVYLQKENIIDESGMPKERFSAEFPKEGPSILRIQQVVRGDSAAYFCASSPSGAGELFFGEGSRLTVL.